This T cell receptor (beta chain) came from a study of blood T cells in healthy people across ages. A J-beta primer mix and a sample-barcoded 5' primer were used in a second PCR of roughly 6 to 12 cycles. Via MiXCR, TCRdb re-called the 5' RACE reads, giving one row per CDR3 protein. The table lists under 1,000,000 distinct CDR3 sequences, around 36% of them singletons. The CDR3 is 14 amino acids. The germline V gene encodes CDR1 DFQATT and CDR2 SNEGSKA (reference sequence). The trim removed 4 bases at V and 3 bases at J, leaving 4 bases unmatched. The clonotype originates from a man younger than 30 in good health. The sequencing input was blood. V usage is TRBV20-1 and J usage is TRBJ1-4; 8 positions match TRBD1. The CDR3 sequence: CSATQQGANEKLFF. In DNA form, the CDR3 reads TGCAGTGCTACCCAACAGGGGGCTAATGAAAAACTGTTTTTT.